This T cell receptor (beta chain) comes out of a study of blood T cell repertoires in COVID-19. Generated by immunoSEQ multiplex PCR, the TCRdb table keeps only in-frame clones and is missing some. The data hold over 90,000 clones, with roughly 90% observed a single time. There are 14 residues in the CDR3. In germline, CDR1 is MDHEN, CDR2 SYDVKM. J lost 4 bases, V lost 5 bases, and 4 bases had no gene match. This sequence joins TRBV28 and TRBJ2-7, with 11 bases that match TRBD2. Sequencing was performed on peripheral blood. This clonotype was obtained from a man aged 80 or over with acute or convalescent COVID-19. CDR3 sequence: CASSKLAGAYEQYF. CDR3 bases: TGTGCCAGCAGTAAACTAGCGGGAGCATACGAGCAGTACTTC.